This TCR beta chain was sequenced for a study of OX40 agonist ivuxolimab in advanced cancers. Across the whole study: Approximately 40% of patients had received prior checkpoint inhibitor therapy. Study-level results: Compared with CD4+, CD8+ T cells on average had more expanded clones. At doses 0.1 to 3.0 mg/kg, CD4+ and CD8+ clones expanded.

Some clones are missing from TCRdb's copy, which holds only in-frame ones; the method was immunoSEQ multiplex PCR. The sample lists 95,000 or so clones; approximately 90% were seen once. About this clone: The target antigen is unknown.

Trimming left V 2 bases short and J 4 bases short, with 14 bases between. CDR1 and CDR2 (germline): GTSNPN, SVGIG (reference sequence). There are 15 residues in the CDR3. The origin of this receptor is an adult with an advanced solid tumor such as melanoma, head and neck, liver or kidney cancer. Sequences were derived from CD4+ or CD8+ T cells sorted from blood, sampled in a trial of the OX40 agonist ivuxolimab. V usage is TRBV30 and J usage is TRBJ2-2; possible D gene TRBD1, 5 bases. The CDR3 loop is CAWSNEGVITGELFF. DNA of the CDR3: TGTGCCTGGAGTAACGAAGGGGTCATCACCGGGGAGCTGTTTTTT.